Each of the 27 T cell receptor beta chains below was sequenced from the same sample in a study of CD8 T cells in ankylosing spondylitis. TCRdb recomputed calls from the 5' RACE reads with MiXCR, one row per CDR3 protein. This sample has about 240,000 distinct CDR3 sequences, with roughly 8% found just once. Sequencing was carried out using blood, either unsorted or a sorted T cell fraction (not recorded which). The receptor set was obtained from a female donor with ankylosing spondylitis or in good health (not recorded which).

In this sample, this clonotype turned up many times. CDR3 residues: CSVWGLTGELFF. In DNA, the CDR3 is TGCAGCGTTTGGGGGTTGACCGGGGAGCTGTTTTTT. The genes are TRBV29-1 and TRBJ2-2; D may be TRBD1 or TRBD2 (5 bases each). Per the germline V gene, CDR1 is SQVTM and CDR2 is ANQGSEA. Trimming stripped 5 bases from V and 5 bases from J, with 9 bases between. CDR3 length equals 12 residues.

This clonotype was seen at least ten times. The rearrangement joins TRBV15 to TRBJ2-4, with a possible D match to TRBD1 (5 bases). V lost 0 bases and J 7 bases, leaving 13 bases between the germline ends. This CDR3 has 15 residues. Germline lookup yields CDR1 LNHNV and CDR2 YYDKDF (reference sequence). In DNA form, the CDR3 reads TGTGCCACCAGCAGAGACCCAGGGAATGCGAACATTCAGTACTTC. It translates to CATSRDPGNANIQYF.

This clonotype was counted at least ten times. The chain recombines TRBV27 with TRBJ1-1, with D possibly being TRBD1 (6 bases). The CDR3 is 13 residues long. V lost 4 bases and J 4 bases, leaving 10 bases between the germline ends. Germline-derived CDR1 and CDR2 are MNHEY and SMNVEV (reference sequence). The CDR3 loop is CASSWGAGTEAFF. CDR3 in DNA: TGTGCCAGCAGTTGGGGGGCGGGCACTGAAGCTTTCTTT.

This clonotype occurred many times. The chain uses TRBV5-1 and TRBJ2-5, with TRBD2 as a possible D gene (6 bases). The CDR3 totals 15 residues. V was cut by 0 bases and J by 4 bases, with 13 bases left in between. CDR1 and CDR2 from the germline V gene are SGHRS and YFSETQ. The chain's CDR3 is CASSLGLALPETQYF. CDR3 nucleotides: TGCGCCAGCAGCTTGGGGCTAGCGTTACCAGAGACCCAGTACTTC.

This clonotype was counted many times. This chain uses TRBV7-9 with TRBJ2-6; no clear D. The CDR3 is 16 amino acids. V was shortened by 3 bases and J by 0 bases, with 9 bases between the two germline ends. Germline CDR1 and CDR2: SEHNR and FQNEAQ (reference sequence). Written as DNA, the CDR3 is TGTGCCAGCAGCTTCGGACGTTTCTCTGGGGCCAACGTCCTGACTTTC. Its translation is CASSFGRFSGANVLTF.

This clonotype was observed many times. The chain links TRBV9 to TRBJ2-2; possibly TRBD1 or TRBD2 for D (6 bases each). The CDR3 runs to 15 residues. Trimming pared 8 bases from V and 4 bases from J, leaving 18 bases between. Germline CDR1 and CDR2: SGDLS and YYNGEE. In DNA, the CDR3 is TGTGCCAGTTCCTCGGGGGCTCTCCTCACCGGGGAGCTGTTTTTT. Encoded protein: CASSSGALLTGELFF.

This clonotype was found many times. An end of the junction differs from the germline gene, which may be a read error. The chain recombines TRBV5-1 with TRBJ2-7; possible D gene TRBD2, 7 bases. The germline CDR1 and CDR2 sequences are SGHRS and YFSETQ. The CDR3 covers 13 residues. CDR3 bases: TGTGCCAGCAGCTTAGGGGGGGGCTACGAGCAGTACTTC. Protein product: CASSLGGGYEQYF. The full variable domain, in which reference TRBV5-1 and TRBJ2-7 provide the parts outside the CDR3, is KAGVTQTPRYLIKTRGQQVTLSCSPISGHRSVSWYQQTPGQGLQFLFEYFSETQRNKGNFPGRFSGRQFSNSRSEMNVSTLELGDSALYLCASSLGGGYEQYFGPGTRLTVT.

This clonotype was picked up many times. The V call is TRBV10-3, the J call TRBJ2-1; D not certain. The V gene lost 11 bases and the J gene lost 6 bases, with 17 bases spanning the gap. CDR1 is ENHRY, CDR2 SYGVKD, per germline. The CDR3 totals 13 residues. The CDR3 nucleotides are TGTGCCTTTCTATCCCCTGAACGCAATGAGCAGTTCTTC. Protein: CAFLSPERNEQFF.

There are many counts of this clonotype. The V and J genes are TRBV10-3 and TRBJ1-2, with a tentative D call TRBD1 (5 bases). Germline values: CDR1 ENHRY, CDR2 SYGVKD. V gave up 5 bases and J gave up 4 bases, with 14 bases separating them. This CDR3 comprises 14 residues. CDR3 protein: CAISWGGGIYGYTF. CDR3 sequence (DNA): TGTGCCATCAGTTGGGGTGGGGGGATCTATGGCTACACCTTC.

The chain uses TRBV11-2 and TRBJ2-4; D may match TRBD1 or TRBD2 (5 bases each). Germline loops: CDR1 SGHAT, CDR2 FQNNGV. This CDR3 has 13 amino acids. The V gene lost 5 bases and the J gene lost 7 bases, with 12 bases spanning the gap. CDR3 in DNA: TGTGCCAGCAGCACCGACGGGGCGAACATTCAGTACTTC. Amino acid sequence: CASSTDGANIQYF.

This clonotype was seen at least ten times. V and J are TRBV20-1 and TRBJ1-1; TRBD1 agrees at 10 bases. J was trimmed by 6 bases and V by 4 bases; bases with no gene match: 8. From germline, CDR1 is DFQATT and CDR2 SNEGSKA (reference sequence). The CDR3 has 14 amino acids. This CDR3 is CSATAGTGVPEAFF. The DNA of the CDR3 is TGCAGTGCTACAGCCGGGACAGGGGTCCCTGAAGCTTTCTTT.

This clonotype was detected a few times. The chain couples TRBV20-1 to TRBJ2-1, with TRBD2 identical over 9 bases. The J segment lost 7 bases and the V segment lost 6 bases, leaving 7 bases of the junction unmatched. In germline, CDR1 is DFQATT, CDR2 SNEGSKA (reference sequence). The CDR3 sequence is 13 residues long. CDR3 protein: CSAGGRARNEQFF. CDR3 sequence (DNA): TGCAGTGCCGGCGGGAGGGCCCGAAATGAGCAGTTCTTC.

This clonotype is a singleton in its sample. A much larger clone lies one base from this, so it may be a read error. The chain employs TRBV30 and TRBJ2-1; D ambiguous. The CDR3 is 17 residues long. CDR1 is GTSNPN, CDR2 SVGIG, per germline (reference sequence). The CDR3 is CAWTSDGIVSSYDEQFF. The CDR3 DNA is TGTGCCTGGACTTCGGACGGCATCGTGAGCTCCTACGATGAGCAGTTCTTC. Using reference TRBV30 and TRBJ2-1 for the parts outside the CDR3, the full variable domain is SQTIHQWPATLVQPVGSPLSLECTVEGTSNPNLYWYRQAAGRGLQLLFYSVGIGQISSEVPQNLSASRPQDRQFILSSKKLLLSDSGFYLCAWTSDGIVSSYDEQFFGPGTRLTVL.

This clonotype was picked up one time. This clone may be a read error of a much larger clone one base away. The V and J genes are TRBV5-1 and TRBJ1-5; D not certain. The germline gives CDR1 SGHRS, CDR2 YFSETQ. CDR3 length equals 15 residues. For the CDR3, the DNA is TGCGCCAGCAGCTTGGGAGGGAGGAGAGGTCAGTCCCAGCATTTT. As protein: CASSLGGRRGQSQHF.

The DNA for the CDR3 is TGTGCCAGCAGCGGAGGGACTAGCGGAAATGAGCAGTTCTTC. Translated: CASSGGTSGNEQFF. The chain has TRBV11-2 and TRBJ2-1; 11 bases agree with TRBD2. With V trimmed by 5 bases and J by 7 bases, 4 bases remained unmatched. This CDR3 has 14 amino acids. Germline CDR1 and CDR2: SGHAT and FQNNGV.

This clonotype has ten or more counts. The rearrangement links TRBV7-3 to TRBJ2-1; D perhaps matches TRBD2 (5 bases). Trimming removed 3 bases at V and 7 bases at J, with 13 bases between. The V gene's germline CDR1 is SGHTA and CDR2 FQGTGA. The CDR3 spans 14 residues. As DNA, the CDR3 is TGTGCCAGCAGCTTGGAGGTCGGTCTGAATGAGCAGTTCTTC. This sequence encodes CASSLEVGLNEQFF.

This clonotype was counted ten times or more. The DNA for the CDR3 is TGCAGTGCTTGCAGCGTGCGGACTAGCGGTTACAATGAGCAGTTCTTC. Translated, it gives CSACSVRTSGYNEQFF. The chain joins TRBV20-1 to TRBJ2-1; the match to TRBD2 covers 10 bases. Per the germline V gene, CDR1 is DFQATT and CDR2 is SNEGSKA (reference sequence). The CDR3 consists of 16 residues. With V trimmed by 5 bases and J by 4 bases, 11 bases remained unmatched.

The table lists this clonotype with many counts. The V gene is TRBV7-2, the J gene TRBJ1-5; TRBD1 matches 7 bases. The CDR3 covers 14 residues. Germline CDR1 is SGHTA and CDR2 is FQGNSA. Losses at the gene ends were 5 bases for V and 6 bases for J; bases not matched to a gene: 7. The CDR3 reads CASSKGGGSQPQHF. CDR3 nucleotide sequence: TGTGCCAGCAGCAAAGGGGGCGGGAGTCAGCCCCAGCATTTT.

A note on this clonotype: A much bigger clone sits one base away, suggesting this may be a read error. CDR3 amino acids: CASKVGVGVYGGELFF. The DNA of the CDR3 is TGTGCCAGCAAGGTGGGAGTGGGAGTCTACGGCGGGGAGCTGTTTTTT. V gene TRBV7-2 combines with J gene TRBJ2-2; tentative D call: TRBD2 (5 bases). The V gene lost 7 bases and the J gene lost 7 bases, with 22 bases spanning the gap. CDR1 and CDR2 (germline): SGHTA, FQGNSA. This CDR3 spans 16 amino acids.

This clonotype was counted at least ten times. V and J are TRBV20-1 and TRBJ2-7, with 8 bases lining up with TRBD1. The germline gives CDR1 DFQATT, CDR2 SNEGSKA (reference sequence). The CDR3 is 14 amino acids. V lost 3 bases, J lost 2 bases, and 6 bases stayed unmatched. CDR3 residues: CSASHPQGAYEQYF. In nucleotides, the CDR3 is TGCAGTGCTAGCCACCCACAGGGGGCCTACGAGCAGTACTTC.

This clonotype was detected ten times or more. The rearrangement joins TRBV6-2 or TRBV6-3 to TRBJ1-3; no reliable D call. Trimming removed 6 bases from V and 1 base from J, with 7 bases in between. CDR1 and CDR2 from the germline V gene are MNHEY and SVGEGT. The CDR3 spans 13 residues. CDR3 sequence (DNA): TGTGCCAGCAGAGCTCCGTCTGGAAACACCATATATTTT. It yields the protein CASRAPSGNTIYF.

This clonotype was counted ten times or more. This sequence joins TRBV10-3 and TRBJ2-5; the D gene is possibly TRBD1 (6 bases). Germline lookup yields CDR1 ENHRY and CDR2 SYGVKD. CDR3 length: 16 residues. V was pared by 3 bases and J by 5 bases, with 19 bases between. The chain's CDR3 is CAISDLRDTPRETQYF. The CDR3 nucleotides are TGTGCCATCAGTGACCTCCGGGACACTCCGAGGGAGACCCAGTACTTC.

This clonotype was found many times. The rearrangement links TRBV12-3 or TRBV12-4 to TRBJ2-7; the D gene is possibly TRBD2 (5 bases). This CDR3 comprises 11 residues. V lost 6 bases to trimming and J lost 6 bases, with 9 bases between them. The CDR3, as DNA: TGTGCCAGCAGCCGTGAGGGCGAGCAGTACTTC. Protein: CASSREGEQYF.

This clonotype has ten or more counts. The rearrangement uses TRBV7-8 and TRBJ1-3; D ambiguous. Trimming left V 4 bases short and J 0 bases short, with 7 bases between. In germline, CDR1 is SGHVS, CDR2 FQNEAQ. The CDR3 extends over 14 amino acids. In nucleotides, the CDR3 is TGTGCCAGCAGCTCTCGGAGCTCTGGAAACACCATATATTTT. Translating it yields CASSSRSSGNTIYF.

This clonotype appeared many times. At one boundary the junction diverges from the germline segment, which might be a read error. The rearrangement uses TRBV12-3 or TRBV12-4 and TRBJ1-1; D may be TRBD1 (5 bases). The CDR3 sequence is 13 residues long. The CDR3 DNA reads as TGTGCCAGCAGTTTAAACAGGTTCGGTGAAGCTTCCTTT. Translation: CASSLNRFGEASF.

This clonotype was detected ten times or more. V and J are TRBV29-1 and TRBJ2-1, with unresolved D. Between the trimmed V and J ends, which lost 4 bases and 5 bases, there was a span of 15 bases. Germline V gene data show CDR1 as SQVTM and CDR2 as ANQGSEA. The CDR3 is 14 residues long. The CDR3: CSVAKARSNNEQFF. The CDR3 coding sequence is TGCAGCGTTGCGAAGGCCCGGTCCAACAATGAGCAGTTCTTC.

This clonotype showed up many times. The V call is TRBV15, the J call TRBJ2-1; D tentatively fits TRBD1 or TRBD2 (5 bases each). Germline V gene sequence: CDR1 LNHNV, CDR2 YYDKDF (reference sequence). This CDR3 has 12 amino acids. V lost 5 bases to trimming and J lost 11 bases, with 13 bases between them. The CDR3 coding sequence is TGTGCCACCAGCCCCCAGAGGGGCCAGCAGTTCTTC. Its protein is CATSPQRGQQFF.